Listed below are T cell receptor beta chains from one sample, sequenced in a study of shared clonotypes between healthy human individuals. Assay used: immunoSEQ multiplex PCR; TCRdb lists only in-frame clones, some missing. The table lists under 1,900,000 clones, approximately 98.5% of them singletons. Sequencing was carried out using naive CD4+ T cells sorted from blood. The receptor set was obtained from a man aged 25-45 years in good health. The CDR3 runs from the conserved cysteine through the conserved F or W. A D gene is named only where the DNA matches it firmly. Rows may omit the clone size; those that give it use once, few, many or a size class.

clone_size cdr3_length d_call j_call v_call cdr3_nt cdr3_aa
- 16 - TRBJ1-3 TRBV6-1 TGTGCCAGCAGTGAAAGGGGACCCTACTCTGGAAACACCATATATTTT CASSERGPYSGNTIYF
- 13 - TRBJ1-5 TRBV28 TGTGCCAGCAGTTTTTCAGGGCGCCAGCCCCAGCATTTT CASSFSGRQPQHF
- 15 - TRBJ2-7 TRBV28 TGTGCCAGCGGGGGGGCACAGGGAGTCTCCCACGAGCAGTACTTC CASGGAQGVSHEQYF
once 15 - TRBJ2-1 TRBV19 TGTGCCAGTAGAAGAACAGGGAACTCCTACAATGAGCAGTTCTTC CASRRTGNSYNEQFF
- 15 TRBD2 TRBJ2-7 TRBV27 TGTGCCAGCAGTTTGGCCCTCGGGGGGTTCTACGAGCAGTACTTC CASSLALGGFYEQYF
- 16 TRBD2 TRBJ2-7 TRBV5-4 TGTGCCAGCAGCTCTTCTAGCGGGAGGGCCTTGTACGAGCAGTACTTC CASSSSSGRALYEQYF
once 16 - TRBJ2-2 TRBV19 TGTGCCAGTATGTTGGGCGTCTTCGGATTGAACGGGGAGCTGTTTTTT CASMLGVFGLNGELFF
- 15 TRBD2 TRBJ2-1 TRBV18 TGTGCCAGCTCACCAGGACTAGCGGGAAACAATGAGCAGTTCTTC CASSPGLAGNNEQFF
- 13 - TRBJ2-7 TRBV13 TGTGCCAGCAGCTTCAGGATCTTGGGAGAGCAGTACTTC CASSFRILGEQYF
- 16 - TRBJ2-7 TRBV14 TGTGCCAGCAGCCACCTATATTGGGACACCGCCTACGAGCAGTACTTC CASSHLYWDTAYEQYF
- 12 - TRBJ1-1 TRBV18 TGTGCCAGCTCACCGATCCTGGGTGAAGCTTTCTTT CASSPILGEAFF
once 15 TRBD1 TRBJ1-5 TRBV10-3 TGTGCCATCAGTGATTCACAGGGGGCACGGCAGCCCCAGCATTTT CAISDSQGARQPQHF
- 15 - TRBJ2-2 TRBV6-4 TGTGCCAGCAGTTCGATGTCAGGGACCGCCGGGGAGCTGTTTTTT CASSSMSGTAGELFF
- 14 - TRBJ1-5 TRBV6-5 TGTGCCAGCAGACGCGGCTTGGGGCTTCAGCCCCAGCATTTT CASRRGLGLQPQHF
- 13 TRBD2 TRBJ2-1 TRBV28 TGTGCCACCCGACTAGCGGGAGATAATGAGCAGTTCTTC CATRLAGDNEQFF
- 14 TRBD1 TRBJ1-5 TRBV2 TGTGCCAGCAGTGGGGACAGGGCTGGTCAGCCCCAGCATTTT CASSGDRAGQPQHF
- 12 - TRBJ2-7 TRBV7-2 TGTGCCAGCAGCTCTTGGGGCTACGAGCAGTACTTC CASSSWGYEQYF
- 14 - TRBJ2-3 TRBV25-1 TGTGCCAGCAGTGACAGGGGGGTCACAGATACGCAGTATTTT CASSDRGVTDTQYF
- 17 TRBD1 TRBJ1-2 TRBV18 TGTGCCAGCTCACCCCTCGGTCGGGGACAGGGTAATTATGGCTACACCTTC CASSPLGRGQGNYGYTF
- 15 TRBD1 TRBJ1-3 TRBV27 TGTGCCAGCAGTCCATGGACAGGGCGAGGAAACACCATATATTTT CASSPWTGRGNTIYF
- 15 TRBD2 TRBJ2-7 TRBV7-8 TGTGCCAGCAGCTTACGAGCGGGAGGGTACTACGAGCAGTACTTC CASSLRAGGYYEQYF
- 13 - TRBJ2-5 TRBV5-1 TGCGCCAAGAATCAGGGGCAACAAGAGACCCAGTACTTC CAKNQGQQETQYF
- 15 TRBD1 TRBJ2-7 TRBV27 TGTGCCAGCCAGAAAATTTGGACAGGGAACTACGAGCAGTACTTC CASQKIWTGNYEQYF
- 17 TRBD2 TRBJ2-2 TRBV10-2 TGCGCCAGCATTGTCCCGGGACTAGCGGGAGTGTCCGGGGAGCTGTTTTTT CASIVPGLAGVSGELFF
- 14 TRBD2 TRBJ2-5 TRBV6-5 TGTGCCAGCATATATAGCGGGTTACAAGAGACCCAGTACTTC CASIYSGLQETQYF
- 16 TRBD2 TRBJ2-1 TRBV13 TGTGCCAGCACCTCCCCCAGCAGGGAGGGCCGGGGTGAGCAGTTCTTC CASTSPSREGRGEQFF
- 18 - TRBJ1-1 TRBV5-1 TGCGCCAGCAGCCCAGGTACCAGGGTGGGGGGACCTTTGGCTGAAGCTTTCTTT CASSPGTRVGGPLAEAFF
- 15 - TRBJ2-7 TRBV5-1 TGCGCCAGCAGCTTGGCTCTTCAGGGAAGCGACGAGCAGTACTTC CASSLALQGSDEQYF
once 15 - TRBJ1-1 TRBV28 TGTGCCAGCAGTCCCCCGGGTAGGGGATTAACTGAAGCTTTCTTT CASSPPGRGLTEAFF
- 16 TRBD1 TRBJ1-3 TRBV5-5 TGTGCCAGCAGCTTGGCACCTCAACAGGGGGAAAACACCATATATTTT CASSLAPQQGENTIYF
- 14 TRBD1 TRBJ1-5 TRBV6-5 TGTGCCAGCAGTTACTCGGCAGGACAGGGGCCCCAGCATTTT CASSYSAGQGPQHF
- 14 - TRBJ2-7 TRBV9 TGTGCCAGCAGCGCCACCGGGTTTCCCTACGAGCAGTACTTC CASSATGFPYEQYF
- 14 - TRBJ2-2 TRBV19 TGTGCCAGTTCGACCATCGCGAACACCGGGGAGCTGTTTTTT CASSTIANTGELFF
- 14 TRBD1 TRBJ2-7 TRBV18 TGTGCCAGCTCACCAGGGACAGATCCCTACGAGCAGTACTTC CASSPGTDPYEQYF
- 15 - TRBJ1-3 TRBV2 TGTGCCAGCAGTGAGAGGCCAGGCTCTGGAAACACCATATATTTT CASSERPGSGNTIYF
- 13 - TRBJ2-7 TRBV18 TGTGCCAGCTCACCAGGCAGCGCCTACGAGCAGTACTTC CASSPGSAYEQYF
- 13 - TRBJ1-3 TRBV29-1 TGCAGCGCAAACGTCGCAGGGGGAAACACCATATATTTT CSANVAGGNTIYF
- 18 TRBD2 TRBJ2-2 TRBV14 TGTGCCAGCAGCCAACTGATCAGCGGGAGTAGGGACACCGGGGAGCTGTTTTTT CASSQLISGSRDTGELFF
- 14 TRBD2 TRBJ2-1 TRBV6-1 TGTGTCGTCATAGCGGGTGAAACCTACAATGAGCAGTTCTTC CVVIAGETYNEQFF
- 12 - TRBJ2-7 TRBV28 TGTGCCAGCAGCTTACAGGGCTCCGAGCAGTACTTC CASSLQGSEQYF
- 13 - TRBJ2-1 TRBV29-1 TGCAGCGTCGGCGGTAGAGCCTACAATGAGCAGTTCTTC CSVGGRAYNEQFF
- 16 TRBD1 TRBJ2-7 TRBV4-1 TGCGCCAGCAGCCAAACCGGGACAGGGAAACCCTACGAGCAGTACTTC CASSQTGTGKPYEQYF
once 16 TRBD2 TRBJ2-7 TRBV6-1 TGTGCCAGCAGTGCCTCTAGCGGGAGACCGCTTGACGAGCAGTACTTC CASSASSGRPLDEQYF
- 12 - TRBJ2-1 TRBV5-4 TGTGCCAGCAGCTCGACCGCCAATGAGCAGTTCTTC CASSSTANEQFF
- 13 - TRBJ1-1 TRBV25-1 TGTGCCAGCAGTGAAGATTTCCCCACTGAAGCTTTCTTT CASSEDFPTEAFF
- 12 - TRBJ2-1 TRBV10-1 TGCGCCAGCAGTCCAACCGGAGGGAAGCAGTTCTTC CASSPTGGKQFF
once 12 - TRBJ1-1 TRBV6-6 TGTGCCAGCAGTTACGGGTTGACTGAAGCTTTCTTT CASSYGLTEAFF
- 15 TRBD2 TRBJ2-7 TRBV11-2 TGTGCCAGCAGCTTAGGCGCGGGAGAATGGAACGAGCAGTACTTC CASSLGAGEWNEQYF
once 14 TRBD2 TRBJ2-7 TRBV2 TGTGCCAGCTGCACGGCGGGAGGCCGGGACGAGCAGTACTTC CASCTAGGRDEQYF
- 13 - TRBJ2-7 TRBV5-6 TGTGCCAGCAGTCGAGTACCGAGCGACGAGCAGTACTTC CASSRVPSDEQYF
- 14 - TRBJ2-7 TRBV19 TGTGCCAGTAGTAAGGGACATATAACCTACGAGCAGTACTTC CASSKGHITYEQYF
- 15 - TRBJ2-3 TRBV5-1 TGCGCCAGCAGCTCAACAAGGGATGGGCCAGATACGCAGTATTTT CASSSTRDGPDTQYF
- 16 TRBD2 TRBJ2-7 TRBV19 TGTGCCAGTAGTACCTCTAGCGGGAGGGCCGGCGACGAGCAGTACTTC CASSTSSGRAGDEQYF
- 13 - TRBJ2-7 TRBV7-9 TGTGCCAGCAGCGCGGGACTTTACTACGAGCAGTACTTC CASSAGLYYEQYF